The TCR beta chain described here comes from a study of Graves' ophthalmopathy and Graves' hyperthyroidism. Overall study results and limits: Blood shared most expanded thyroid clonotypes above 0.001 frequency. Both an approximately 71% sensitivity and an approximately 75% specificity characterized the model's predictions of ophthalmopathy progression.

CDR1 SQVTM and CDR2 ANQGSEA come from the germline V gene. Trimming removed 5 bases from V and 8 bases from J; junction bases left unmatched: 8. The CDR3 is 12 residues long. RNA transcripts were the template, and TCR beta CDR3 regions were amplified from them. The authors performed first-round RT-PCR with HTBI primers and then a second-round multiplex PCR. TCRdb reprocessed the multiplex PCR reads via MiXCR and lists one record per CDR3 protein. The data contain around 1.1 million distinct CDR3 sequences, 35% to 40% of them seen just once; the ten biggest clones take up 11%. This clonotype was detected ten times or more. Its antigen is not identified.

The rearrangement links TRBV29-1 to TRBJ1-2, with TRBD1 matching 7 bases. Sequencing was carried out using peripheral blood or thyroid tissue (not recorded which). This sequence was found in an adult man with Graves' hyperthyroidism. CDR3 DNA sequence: TGCAGCGTTTATGACAGGGTGAACGGCTACACCTTC. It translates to CSVYDRVNGYTF.